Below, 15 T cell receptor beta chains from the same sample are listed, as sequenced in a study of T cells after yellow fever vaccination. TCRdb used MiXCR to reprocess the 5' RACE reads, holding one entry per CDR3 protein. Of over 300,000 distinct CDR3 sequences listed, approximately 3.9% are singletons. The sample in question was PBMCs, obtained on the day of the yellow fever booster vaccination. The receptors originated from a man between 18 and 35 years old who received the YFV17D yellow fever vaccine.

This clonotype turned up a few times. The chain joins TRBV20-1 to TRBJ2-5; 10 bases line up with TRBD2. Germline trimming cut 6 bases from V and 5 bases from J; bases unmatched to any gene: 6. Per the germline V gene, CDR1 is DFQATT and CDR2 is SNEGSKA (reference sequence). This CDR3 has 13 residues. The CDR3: CSAGRAGGETQYF. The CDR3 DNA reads TGCAGTGCCGGGCGAGCGGGAGGGGAGACCCAGTACTTC.

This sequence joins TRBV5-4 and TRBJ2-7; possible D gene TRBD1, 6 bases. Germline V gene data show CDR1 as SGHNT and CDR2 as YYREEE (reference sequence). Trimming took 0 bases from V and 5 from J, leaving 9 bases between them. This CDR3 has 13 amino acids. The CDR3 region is CASSLGTDDEQYV. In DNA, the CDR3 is TGTGCCAGCAGCTTGGGGACAGACGACGAGCAGTACGTC.

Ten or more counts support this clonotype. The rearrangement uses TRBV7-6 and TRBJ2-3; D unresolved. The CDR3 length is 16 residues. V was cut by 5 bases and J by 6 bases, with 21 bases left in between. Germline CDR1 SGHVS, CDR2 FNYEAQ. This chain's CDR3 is CASSLDPPKGWDTQYF. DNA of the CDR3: TGTGCCAGCAGCCTCGACCCGCCCAAGGGTTGGGATACGCAGTATTTT.

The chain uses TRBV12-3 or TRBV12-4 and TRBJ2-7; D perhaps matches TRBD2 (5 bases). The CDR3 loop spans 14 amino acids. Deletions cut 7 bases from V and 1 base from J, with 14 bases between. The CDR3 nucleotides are TGTGCCAGCAAACGGGGTCTGGGATCCTACGAGCAGTACTTC. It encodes CASKRGLGSYEQYF.

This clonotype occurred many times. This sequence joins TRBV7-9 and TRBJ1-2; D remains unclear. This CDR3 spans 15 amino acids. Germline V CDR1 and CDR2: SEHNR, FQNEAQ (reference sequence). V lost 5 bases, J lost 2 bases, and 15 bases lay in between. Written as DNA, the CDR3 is TGTGCCAGCAGCGAGTCGAGCACAGCCAACTATGGCTACACCTTC. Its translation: CASSESSTANYGYTF.

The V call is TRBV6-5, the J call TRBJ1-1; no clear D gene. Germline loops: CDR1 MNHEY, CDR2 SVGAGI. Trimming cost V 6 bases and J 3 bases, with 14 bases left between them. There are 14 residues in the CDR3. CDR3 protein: CASSPDGGYTEAFF. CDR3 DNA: TGTGCCAGCAGCCCGGACGGAGGGTACACTGAAGCTTTCTTT.

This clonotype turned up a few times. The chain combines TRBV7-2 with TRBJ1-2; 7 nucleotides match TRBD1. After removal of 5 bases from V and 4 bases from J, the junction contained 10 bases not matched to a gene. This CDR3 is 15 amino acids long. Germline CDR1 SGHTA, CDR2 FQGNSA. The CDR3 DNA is TGTGCCAGCAGCGGTAGCAGGGGGTTGAGCTATGGCTACACCTTC. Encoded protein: CASSGSRGLSYGYTF.

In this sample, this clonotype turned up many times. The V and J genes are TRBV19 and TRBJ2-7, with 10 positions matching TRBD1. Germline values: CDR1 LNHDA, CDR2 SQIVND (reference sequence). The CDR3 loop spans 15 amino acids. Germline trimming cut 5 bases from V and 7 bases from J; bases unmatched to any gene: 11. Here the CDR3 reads CASSPTGGEHSEQYF. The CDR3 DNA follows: TGTGCCAGTAGTCCGACAGGGGGCGAACACTCGGAGCAGTACTTC.

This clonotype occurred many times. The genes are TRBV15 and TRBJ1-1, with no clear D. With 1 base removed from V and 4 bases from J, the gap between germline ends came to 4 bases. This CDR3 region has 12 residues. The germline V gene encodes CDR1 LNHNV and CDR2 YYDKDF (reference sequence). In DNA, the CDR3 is TGTGCCACCAGCAGAGTTGGCACTGAAGCTTTCTTT. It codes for CATSRVGTEAFF. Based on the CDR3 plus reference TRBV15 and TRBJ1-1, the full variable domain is DAMVIQNPRYQVTQFGKPVTLSCSQTLNHNVMYWYQQKSSQAPKLLFHYYDKDFNNEADTPDNFQSRRPNTSFCFLDIRSPGLGDTAMYLCATSRVGTEAFFGQGTRLTVV.

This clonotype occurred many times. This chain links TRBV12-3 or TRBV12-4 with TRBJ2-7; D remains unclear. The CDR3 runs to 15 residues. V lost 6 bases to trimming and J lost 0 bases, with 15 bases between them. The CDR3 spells CASSPFIESSYEQYF. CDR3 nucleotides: TGTGCCAGCAGCCCTTTCATCGAATCCTCCTACGAGCAGTACTTC.

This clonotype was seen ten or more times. The CDR3 region is CASSTRDSPYEQYV. The CDR3 DNA sequence: TGTGCCAGCAGCACCCGGGACAGCCCCTACGAGCAGTACGTC. The J gene is TRBJ2-7, the V gene TRBV7-6; 7 nucleotides align to TRBD1. This CDR3 has 14 amino acids. Germline lookup yields CDR1 SGHVS and CDR2 FNYEAQ. The V and J ends lost 5 bases and 2 bases, in that order; junction bases with no gene match: 6.

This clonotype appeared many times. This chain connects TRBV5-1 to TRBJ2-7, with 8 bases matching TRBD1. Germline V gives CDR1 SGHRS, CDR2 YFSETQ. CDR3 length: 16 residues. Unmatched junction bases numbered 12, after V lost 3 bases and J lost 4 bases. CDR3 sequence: CASSWDRNRSRYEQYF. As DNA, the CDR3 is TGCGCCAGCAGCTGGGACAGGAATCGGAGCCGATACGAGCAGTACTTC.

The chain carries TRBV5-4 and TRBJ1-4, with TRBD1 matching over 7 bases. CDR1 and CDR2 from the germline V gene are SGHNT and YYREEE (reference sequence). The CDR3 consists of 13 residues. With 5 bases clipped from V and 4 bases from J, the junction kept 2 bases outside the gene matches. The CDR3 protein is CASRRDSNEKLFF. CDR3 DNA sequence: TGTGCCAGCAGGCGGGACAGTAATGAAAAACTGTTTTTT.

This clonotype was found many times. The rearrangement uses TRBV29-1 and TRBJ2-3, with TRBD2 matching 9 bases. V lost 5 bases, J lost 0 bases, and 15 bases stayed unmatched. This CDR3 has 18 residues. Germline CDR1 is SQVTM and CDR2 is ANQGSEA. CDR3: CSVLGLAGLQPSTDTQYF. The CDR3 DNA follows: TGCAGCGTTTTGGGTCTAGCGGGGCTCCAACCTAGCACAGATACGCAGTATTTT.

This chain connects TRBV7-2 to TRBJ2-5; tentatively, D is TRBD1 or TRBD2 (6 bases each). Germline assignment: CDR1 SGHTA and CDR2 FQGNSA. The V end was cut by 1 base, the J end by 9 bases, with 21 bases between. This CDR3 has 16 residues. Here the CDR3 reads CASSLGGGGRLLAQYF. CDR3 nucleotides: TGTGCCAGCAGCTTAGGCGGAGGGGGGCGTTTATTGGCCCAGTACTTC.